The 10 T cell receptor beta chains below come from one sample, sequenced in a study of identical twins. TCRdb redid the calling of the 5' RACE reads with MiXCR, one entry per CDR3 protein. The data show about 490,000 distinct CDR3 sequences, roughly 15% seen once. These data also formed part of another study, on yellow fever vaccine responses in identical twins.

The sample comprised CD4+ T cells sorted from blood. The source is a woman under 30 in good health.

The table lists this clonotype with a few counts. The chain employs TRBV5-1 and TRBJ2-1, with TRBD2 matching over 13 bases. CDR1 and CDR2 from the germline V gene are SGHRS and YFSETQ. The V segment lost 4 bases and the J segment 2 bases; nucleotides outside the gene matches: 6. The CDR3 is 17 amino acids. CDR3 coding DNA: TGCGCCAGCAGCAACCGGACTAGCGGGAGACCCTACAATGAGCAGTTCTTC. It is translated as CASSNRTSGRPYNEQFF.

The rearrangement links TRBV10-3 to TRBJ2-7; the D is unclear. The CDR3 extends over 11 amino acids. The ends were cut back, 3 bases at V and 10 bases at J, with 10 bases in the middle. The germline V gene encodes CDR1 ENHRY and CDR2 SYGVKD. The DNA of the CDR3 is TGTGCCATCAGTGAAAGGCTCTACCAGTACTTC. Translation: CAISERLYQYF.

The chain links TRBV5-6 to TRBJ1-4; D is uncertain. In germline, CDR1 is SGHDT, CDR2 YYEEEE. V lost 4 bases, J lost 10 bases, and 11 bases lay in between. This CDR3 comprises 12 residues. The CDR3 sequence: CASSPGWGKLFF. CDR3 bases: TGTGCCAGCAGCCCAGGATGGGGAAAACTGTTTTTT.

The genes are TRBV20-1 and TRBJ2-1; D tentatively reads TRBD1 or TRBD2 (5 bases each). V was pared by 5 bases and J by 5 bases, with 13 bases between. Germline V gene sequence: CDR1 DFQATT, CDR2 SNEGSKA (reference sequence). This CDR3 is 13 amino acids long. The CDR3 DNA reads as TGCAGTGCTCCTGGGACCTTAGACAATGAGCAGTTCTTC. Its protein product is CSAPGTLDNEQFF.

This clonotype has more than one count but fewer than ten. The chain couples TRBV3-1 to TRBJ1-1; no clear D gene. Germline V gene lookup returns CDR1 LGHDT and CDR2 YNNKEL (reference sequence). The CDR3 spans 14 residues. Trimming cost V 3 bases and J 1 base, with 9 bases left between them. The CDR3 DNA sequence: TGTGCCAGCAGCCACTTACACCGGAACACTGAAGCTTTCTTT. Translating gives CASSHLHRNTEAFF. The entire variable domain, with the rest obtained from reference TRBV3-1 and TRBJ1-1, is as follows: DTAVSQTPKYLVTQMGNDKSIKCEQNLGHDTMYWYKQDSKKFLKIMFSYNNKELIINETVPNRFSPKSPDKAHLNLHINSLELGDSAVYFCASSHLHRNTEAFFGQGTRLTVV.

The chain combines TRBV12-3 or TRBV12-4 with TRBJ2-1, with a tentative D call TRBD2 (6 bases). Trimming took off 6 bases at V and 5 bases at J, with 17 bases between the two ends. The CDR3 runs 15 residues. The CDR3 coding sequence is TGTGCCAGCAGATCTAGCGAAATTGCCGACAATGAGCAGTTCTTC. Its translation is CASRSSEIADNEQFF.

This clonotype was counted between two and nine times. The V and J genes are TRBV15 and TRBJ1-1; a possible D gene is TRBD1 (6 bases). The V gene's germline CDR1 is LNHNV and CDR2 YYDKDF (reference sequence). The V gene lost 3 bases and the J gene lost 3 bases, with 11 bases spanning the gap. This CDR3 is built from 14 residues. The CDR3 bases are TGTGCCACCAGCAGCCTACAGGGAGACACTGAAGCTTTCTTT. Encoded protein: CATSSLQGDTEAFF.

V gene TRBV12-3 or TRBV12-4 combines with J gene TRBJ2-7, with 8 bases aligning to TRBD2. V gave up 2 bases and J gave up 0 bases; unmatched junction bases: 6. This CDR3 contains 16 residues. The CDR3 loop is CASSLSSGDSSYEQYV. The CDR3 region has the DNA TGTGCCAGCAGTTTAAGTAGCGGGGATAGCTCCTACGAGCAGTACGTC.

The gene calls are TRBV12-3 or TRBV12-4 and TRBJ2-5, with 8 bases fitting TRBD2. With 3 bases clipped from V and 5 bases from J, the junction kept 11 bases outside the gene matches. The CDR3 is made up of 16 amino acids. CDR3 protein: CASSLGASGRGETQYF. In DNA, the CDR3 is TGTGCCAGCAGTTTGGGGGCCAGCGGGAGAGGGGAGACCCAGTACTTC.

This clonotype was seen more than once but under ten times. The J gene is TRBJ2-1, the V gene TRBV28; 7 nucleotides line up with TRBD2. Germline V gene sequence: CDR1 MDHEN, CDR2 SYDVKM. V lost 7 bases, J lost 2 bases, and 8 bases stayed unmatched. The CDR3 extends over 15 amino acids. The CDR3 coding sequence is TGTGCCAGCATAACGGCGGGAGCGCCCTACAATGAGCAGTTCTTC. This translates into CASITAGAPYNEQFF.